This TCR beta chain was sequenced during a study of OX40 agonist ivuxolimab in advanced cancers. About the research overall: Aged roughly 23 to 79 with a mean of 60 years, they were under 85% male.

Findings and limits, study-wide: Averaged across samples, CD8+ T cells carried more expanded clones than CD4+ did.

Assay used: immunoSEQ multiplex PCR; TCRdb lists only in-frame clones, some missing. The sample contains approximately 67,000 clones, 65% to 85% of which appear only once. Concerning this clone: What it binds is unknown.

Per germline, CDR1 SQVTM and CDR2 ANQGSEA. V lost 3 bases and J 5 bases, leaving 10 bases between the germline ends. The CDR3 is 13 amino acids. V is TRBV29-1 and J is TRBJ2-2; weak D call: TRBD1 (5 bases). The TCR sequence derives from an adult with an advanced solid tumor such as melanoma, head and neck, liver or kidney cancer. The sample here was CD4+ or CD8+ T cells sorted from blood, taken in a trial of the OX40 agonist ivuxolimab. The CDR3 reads CSVELTVTGELFF. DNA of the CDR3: TGCAGCGTTGAGTTGACAGTTACCGGGGAGCTGTTTTTT.